These 26 T cell receptor beta chains were sequenced from one sample in a study of tissue T cells after allogeneic stem cell transplantation. The time point here: mouse harvest day 14 after allogeneic transplant. Mouse grafts combined 10^7 T-cell-depleted bone marrow cells with 10^6 splenic CD5+ T cells. TCRdb's copy holds only in-frame clones and misses some; the assay was immunoSEQ multiplex PCR. The data contain approximately 4,900 clones, 45% of them singletons. The source material was gut tissue. These receptor sequences come from a female BALB/c mouse given C57BL/6 T cells with graft-versus-host disease after an allogeneic hematopoietic cell transplant.

In regard to this clone: One junction end does not reproduce the germline sequence, and a read error may be involved. Each gene name is a mouse one. The CDR3 end lies 1 residue beyond the end of the read and is filled in from the germline J gene. V gene TRBV19 combines with J gene TRBJ1-1, with 10 bases fitting TRBD1. The length of the CDR3 is 14 residues. Germline values: CDR1 FNHDT, CDR2 SITEND (reference sequence). The CDR3 here is CAGSPGTGVGEVFF. CDR3 DNA, as far as it was read: TGTGCCGGCAGCCCCGGGACAGGGGTGGGGGAAGTCTTC.

As for this clone: Gene names are mouse gene names. The read gets to within 1 residue of the CDR3 end, and the germline J gene fills in the rest. The V call is TRBV12-2, the J call TRBJ2-4; D tentatively fits TRBD1 or TRBD2 (5 bases each). Between the trimmed V and J ends, which lost 0 bases and 5 bases, there was a span of 11 bases. The CDR3 has 14 residues. From germline, CDR1 is SGHLS and CDR2 HYDKME. Here the CDR3 reads CASSLEGARNTLYF. The CDR3 bases that were read are TGTGCCAGCTCTCTCGAAGGGGCAAGAAACACCTTGTAC.

With respect to this clone: Genes here carry mouse names. Incomplete CDR3 DNA: TGTGCCAGCACCAAACAGGGGTCCAACGAAAGATTATTT. Amino acid sequence: CASTKQGSNERLF. The entire CDR3 is CASTKQGSNERLFF. The chain recombines TRBV15 with TRBJ1-4; TRBD1 matches at 7 bases. The CDR3 goes on 1 residue after the read ends, and that part is filled in from the germline J gene. Germline trimming cut 7 bases from V and 2 bases from J; bases unmatched to any gene: 4. CDR1 and CDR2 from the germline V gene are SGHND and FRSKSL. This CDR3 comprises 14 residues.

A word on this clone: Each gene name is a mouse one. The read terminates 1 residue ahead of where the CDR3 ends, so the germline J gene completes it. This chain links TRBV26 with TRBJ2-7; a possible D gene is TRBD1 (6 bases). CDR3 length equals 13 residues. V lost 4 bases to trimming and J lost 3 bases, with 10 bases between them. Germline lookup yields CDR1 KGHPV and CDR2 FQNQEV (reference sequence). The sequenced CDR3 bases are TGTGCCAGCAGTCCTCCACAGGGCTATGAACAGTAC. The encoded protein is CASSPPQGYEQY. The CDR3 as a whole reads CASSPPQGYEQYF.

On this clone: Germline and genes: mouse. The read ends 1 residue before the CDR3 terminus; that terminus is restored from the germline J gene. The chain couples TRBV14 to TRBJ2-4; 7 positions match TRBD1. Per the germline V gene, CDR1 is SGHDT and CDR2 is FRDEAV. The J segment lost 5 bases and the V segment lost 4 bases, leaving 4 bases of the junction unmatched. CDR3 length equals 13 residues. CDR3 DNA (partial): TGTGCCAGCAGTCTCGGGACAGCAAACACCTTGTAC. Protein sequence: CASSLGTANTLY. The entire CDR3 is CASSLGTANTLYF.

As concerns this clone: Genes here carry mouse names. Read sequence stops 1 residue before the CDR3 end, and the germline J gene provides the missing end. This chain links TRBV3 with TRBJ2-7, with 11 nucleotides matching TRBD2. The CDR3 runs 14 residues. Per germline, CDR1 SNHLY and CDR2 FYNGKV (reference sequence). Germline trimming cut 5 bases from V and 3 bases from J; bases unmatched to any gene: 3. The sequenced CDR3 bases are TGTGCCAGCAGCACGGGACTGGGGGTCTATGAACAGTAC. As protein: CASSTGLGVYEQY. The CDR3 reads in full as CASSTGLGVYEQYF. The whole variable domain, remainder taken from reference TRBV3 and TRBJ2-7, is GPKVLQIPSHQIIDMGQMVTLNCDPVSNHLYFYWYKQILGQQMEFLVNFYNGKVMEKSKLFKDQFSVERPDGSYFTLKIQPTALEDSAVYFCASSTGLGVYEQYFGPGTRLTVL.

A note on this clone: The genes and germline here are from mouse. The read stops 1 residue short of the end of the CDR3; the missing end is completed from the germline J gene. V and J are TRBV12-2 and TRBJ2-7; D uncertain. Germline lookup yields CDR1 SGHLS and CDR2 HYDKME. This CDR3 has 13 residues. V gave up 1 base and J gave up 3 bases, with 9 bases separating them. The DNA read from the CDR3 is TGTGCCAGCTCTCTAGACCGGCGCTATGAACAGTAC. It translates to CASSLDRRYEQY. The complete CDR3 sequence is CASSLDRRYEQYF.

Regarding this clone: One junction end does not reproduce the germline sequence, and a read error may be involved. Mouse names are used for the genes. The sequenced fragment ends 1 residue before the CDR3 boundary, so the rest is inferred from the germline J gene. V gene TRBV13-3 combines with J gene TRBJ2-5; D may be TRBD1 (6 bases). The CDR3 is 12 residues long. The germline CDR1 and CDR2 sequences are NNHDY and SYVADS. The DNA read from the CDR3 is TGTGCCGGCAGTGATCAGGGGGACACCCAGTAC. The encoded protein is CAGSDQGDTQY. Given in full, the CDR3 is CAGSDQGDTQYF. Using reference TRBV13-3 and TRBJ2-5 for the parts outside the CDR3, the full variable domain is EAAVTQSPRSKVAVTGGKVTLSCHQTNNHDYMYWYRQDTGHGLRLIHYSYVADSTEKGDIPDGYKASRPSQENFSLILELASLSQTAVYFCAGSDQGDTQYFGPGTRLLVL.

As regards this clone: The genes are named according to mouse. The CDR3 is cut off 1 residue early in the read; its end comes from the germline J gene. The rearrangement joins TRBV16 to TRBJ2-4; D might be TRBD1 (6 bases). Germline loops: CDR1 SGHSA, CDR2 FRNQAP. The CDR3 totals 13 residues. V dropped 0 bases and J dropped 5 bases, with 6 bases sitting between them. The sequenced part of the CDR3 DNA is TGTGCAAGCAGCTTAGAGGACAGAAACACCTTGTAC. Protein product: CASSLEDRNTLY. The whole CDR3 is CASSLEDRNTLYF. The variable domain in full, with the rest retrieved from reference TRBV16 and TRBJ2-4, is NAGVIQTPRHKVTGKGQEATLWCEPISGHSAVFWYRQTIVQGLEFLTYFRNQAPIDDSGMPKERFSAQMPNQSHSTLKIQSTQPQDSAVYLCASSLEDRNTLYFGAGTRLSVL.

A note on this clone: Gene names follow the mouse nomenclature. The read ends 1 residue before the CDR3 terminus; that terminus is restored from the germline J gene. The chain recombines TRBV29 with TRBJ2-4; TRBD1 matches at 9 bases. This CDR3 comprises 12 residues. The ends lost 6 bases at V and 6 bases at J; junction bases unmatched: 1. The V gene's germline CDR1 is MSHET and CDR2 SYDVDS. CDR3 in amino acids: CASRGTGNTLYF. Incomplete CDR3 DNA: TGTGCTAGCAGGGGGACAGGGAACACCTTGTAC.

In this sample, this clone is large. Genes here carry mouse names. The CDR3 DNA, read in part, is TGTGCCAGCAGTCTGTTGGTCAGGGTCTCCGACTACACC. This gives the protein CASSLLVRVSDYT. The CDR3 as a whole reads CASSLLVRVSDYTF. The chain carries TRBV26 and TRBJ1-2, with D possibly TRBD1 on 5 matching bases. The read falls 1 residue short of the CDR3 end, and the missing part is taken from the germline J gene. The CDR3 spans 14 residues. Germline V gives CDR1 KGHPV, CDR2 FQNQEV (reference sequence). V lost 1 base to trimming and J lost 4 bases, with 10 bases between them.

Worth noting for this clone: Mouse germline and gene names are used. The read gets to within 1 residue of the CDR3 end, and the germline J gene fills in the rest. V is TRBV26 and J is TRBJ2-5; D possibly corresponds to TRBD2 (5 bases). Per germline, CDR1 KGHPV and CDR2 FQNQEV (reference sequence). This CDR3 comprises 13 residues. V was clipped by 6 bases and J by 0 bases, with 7 bases between them. CDR3 loop: CASRLVNQDTQYF. Incomplete CDR3 DNA: TGTGCCAGCAGACTGGTTAACCAAGACACCCAGTAC.

With respect to this clone: Gene names are mouse gene names. The CDR3 extends 1 residue past the end of the read, so its final part is completed from the germline J gene. The chain employs TRBV16 and TRBJ1-3; TRBD1 is a possible D gene (5 bases). V was trimmed by 3 bases and J by 0 bases, leaving 9 bases between them. The CDR3 has 15 residues. Germline V gene data show CDR1 as SGHSA and CDR2 as FRNQAP. CDR3 amino acids: CASSFWGGSGNTLYF. The CDR3 DNA, read in part, is TGTGCAAGCAGCTTTTGGGGGGGTTCTGGAAATACGCTCTAT.

This clone rates as medium-sized. Gene names follow the mouse nomenclature. The CDR3 extends 1 residue past the end of the read, so its final part is completed from the germline J gene. The chain employs TRBV12-1 and TRBJ2-7, with TRBD2 identical over 11 bases. Trimming took 0 bases from V and 0 from J; bases not matched to a gene: 0. The CDR3 runs 15 residues. CDR1 is SGHSN and CDR2 is HYEKVE in the germline V gene. The CDR3 bases that were read are TGTGCCAGCTCTCTCGACTGGGGGGGCTCCTATGAACAGTAC. As protein: CASSLDWGGSYEQY. Given in full, the CDR3 is CASSLDWGGSYEQYF.

Worth noting for this clone: Any gene name here is a mouse gene name. The CDR3 end falls 1 residue outside the read, so it is completed with the germline J gene. This sequence joins TRBV19 and TRBJ2-4, with TRBD2 matching over 10 bases. V lost 6 bases to trimming and J lost 7 bases; unmatched junction nucleotides: 8. The CDR3 length is 14 residues. The germline gives CDR1 FNHDT, CDR2 SITEND (reference sequence). The part of the CDR3 DNA that was read is TGTGCCAGCACCTACTGGGGGGGAAGTGACACCTTGTAC. Protein product: CASTYWGGSDTLY. The complete CDR3 reads CASTYWGGSDTLYF.

Notes on this clone: Mouse germline and gene names are used. The CDR3 sequence: CASSLKGNTLYF. The DNA read from the CDR3 is TGTGCCAGCAGTCTGAAGGGGAACACCTTGTAC. This rearrangement joins TRBV26 to TRBJ2-4; D is perhaps TRBD1 (5 bases). The CDR3 end falls 1 residue outside the read, so it is completed with the germline J gene. Germline CDR1 is KGHPV and CDR2 is FQNQEV (reference sequence). This CDR3 spans 12 amino acids. With 2 bases removed from V and 6 bases from J, the gap between germline ends came to 6 bases.

Only a few counts were recorded for this clone. The genes are named according to mouse. The read ends 1 residue shy of where the CDR3 ends; the end is completed using the germline J gene. V is TRBV3 and J is TRBJ2-7, with TRBD2 matching over 10 bases. Germline V lookup: CDR1 SNHLY, CDR2 FYNGKV (reference sequence). The CDR3 runs 14 residues. V was clipped by 5 bases and J by 4 bases; unmatched bases: 5. CDR3 bases read: TGTGCCAGCAGCCACCGGGACTGGGGTTATGAACAGTAC. This sequence encodes CASSHRDWGYEQY. The complete CDR3 sequence is CASSHRDWGYEQYF.

With respect to this clone: Mouse gene names and germline throughout. Coverage ceases 1 residue before the CDR3 finishes, and the germline J gene fills in the end. The rearrangement joins TRBV2 to TRBJ2-3; D tentatively reads TRBD1 or TRBD2 (5 bases each). The ends were cut back, 0 bases at V and 2 bases at J, with 9 bases in the middle. Germline loops: CDR1 LGHNA, CDR2 YSYQKL. The CDR3 is made up of 15 amino acids. CDR3 DNA (partial): TGTGCCAGCAGCCAAGACGGGGGATTTGCAGAAACGCTGTAT. Its translation: CASSQDGGFAETLY. The whole CDR3 region reads CASSQDGGFAETLYF.

Concerning this clone: Genes and germline are mouse. The CDR3 end is not reached by the read, which stops 1 residue before it; the germline J gene fills it in. The J gene is TRBJ2-5, the V gene TRBV13-1, with 7 bases lining up with TRBD2. The CDR3 extends over 16 amino acids. The V and J ends lost 2 bases and 6 bases, in that order; junction bases with no gene match: 12. Germline V lookup: CDR1 NSHNY, CDR2 SYGAGN. CDR3 sequence reads: CASSDPTGAHRDTQYF. The sequenced part of the CDR3 DNA is TGTGCCAGCAGTGACCCCACTGGGGCCCATAGGGACACCCAGTAC.

This clone was observed a few times. The gene names here belong to mouse. The sequence runs out 1 residue before the end of the CDR3; the remainder is reconstructed from the germline J gene. This chain connects TRBV14 to TRBJ2-4; 10 positions agree with TRBD1. The CDR3 sequence is 15 residues long. Per the germline V gene, CDR1 is SGHDT and CDR2 is FRDEAV. V shed 5 bases and J 2 bases; nucleotides not matched to a gene: 5. The CDR3 protein is CASSLTGGLQNTLYF. CDR3 DNA, as far as it was read: TGTGCCAGCAGCTTGACAGGGGGCCTTCAAAACACCTTGTAC.

As concerns this clone: A much bigger clone sits one base away, suggesting this may be a read error. The gene names here belong to mouse. The read halts 1 residue ahead of the CDR3 end, with the missing end drawn from the germline J gene. This chain links TRBV31 with TRBJ2-7; D is undetermined. From germline, CDR1 is GKSSPN and CDR2 SITVG. V gave up 1 base and J gave up 2 bases, with 6 bases separating them. The CDR3 is 12 residues long. Partial CDR3 DNA: TGTGCCTGGAGTCGACCGGCCTATGAACAGTAC. Protein: CAWSRPAYEQY. The complete CDR3 protein is CAWSRPAYEQYF.

Note on this clone: Genes here carry mouse names. The read finishes 1 residue shy of the CDR3 end, and the germline J gene is used to complete it. The gene calls are TRBV1 and TRBJ1-2; 12 bases are shared with TRBD1. From germline, CDR1 is NSQYPW and CDR2 LRSPGD (reference sequence). Losses at the gene ends were 3 bases for V and 4 bases for J; bases not matched to a gene: 3. The CDR3 totals 15 residues. The CDR3 spells CTCSARDRGRSDYTF. Partial CDR3 DNA: TGCACCTGCAGTGCGCGGGACAGGGGGCGCTCCGACTACACC. Complete variable domain (other parts from reference TRBV1 and TRBJ1-2): VTLLEQNPRWRLVPRGQAVNLRCILKNSQYPWMSWYQQDLQKQLQWLFTLRSPGDKEVKSLPGADYLATRVTDTELRLQVANMSQGRTLYCTCSARDRGRSDYTFGSGTRLLVI.

This clone was detected only once. Genes and germline are mouse. The CDR3 is cut off 1 residue early in the read; its end comes from the germline J gene. V is TRBV5 and J is TRBJ1-1; the match to TRBD1 covers 7 bases. V was clipped by 4 bases and J by 3 bases; unmatched bases: 2. CDR3 size: 13 residues. Germline CDR1 is LGHNA and CDR2 is YNLKQL (reference sequence). The CDR3 bases that were read are TGTGCCAGCAGCCCAGACAGGGACACAGAAGTCTTC. Translation: CASSPDRDTEVF. The full CDR3 protein is CASSPDRDTEVFF.

As for this clone: Gene labels here are mouse ones. The CDR3 end lies 1 residue beyond the end of the read and is filled in from the germline J gene. V is TRBV29 and J is TRBJ2-7; 8 bases match TRBD1. Trimming cost V 4 bases and J 6 bases; bases outside gene matches: 5. The CDR3 runs to 13 residues. The germline CDR1 and CDR2 sequences are MSHET and SYDVDS. CDR3 bases read: TGTGCTAGCAGTTCCGGACAGGGAGGTGAACAGTAC. Its translation is CASSSGQGGEQY. The whole CDR3 sequence reads CASSSGQGGEQYF.

This clone was observed a few times. The gene names here belong to mouse. The read comes to an end 1 residue before the CDR3 does, leaving the germline J gene to fill in the end. The V call is TRBV4, the J call TRBJ2-1; the match to TRBD2 covers 7 bases. V lost 4 bases to trimming and J lost 7 bases; unmatched junction nucleotides: 4. CDR1 and CDR2 from the germline V gene are LGHDT and YNNKQL (reference sequence). The CDR3 sequence is 13 residues long. The chain's CDR3 is CASSFGGSAEQFF. The part of the CDR3 DNA that was read is TGTGCCAGCAGCTTTGGGGGGTCGGCTGAGCAGTTC.

This clone has a handful of counts. The genes are named according to mouse. The read ends 1 residue shy of where the CDR3 ends; the end is completed using the germline J gene. The rearrangement joins TRBV19 to TRBJ2-7; the D gene is possibly TRBD2 (6 bases). CDR1 is FNHDT and CDR2 is SITEND in the germline V gene (reference sequence). The CDR3 covers 14 residues. V lost 1 base, J lost 5 bases, and 13 bases lay in between. The sequenced CDR3 bases are TGTGCCAGCAGTATAAGCTCTGGGGCCCATGAACAGTAC. It specifies CASSISSGAHEQY. The full CDR3 protein reads CASSISSGAHEQYF.